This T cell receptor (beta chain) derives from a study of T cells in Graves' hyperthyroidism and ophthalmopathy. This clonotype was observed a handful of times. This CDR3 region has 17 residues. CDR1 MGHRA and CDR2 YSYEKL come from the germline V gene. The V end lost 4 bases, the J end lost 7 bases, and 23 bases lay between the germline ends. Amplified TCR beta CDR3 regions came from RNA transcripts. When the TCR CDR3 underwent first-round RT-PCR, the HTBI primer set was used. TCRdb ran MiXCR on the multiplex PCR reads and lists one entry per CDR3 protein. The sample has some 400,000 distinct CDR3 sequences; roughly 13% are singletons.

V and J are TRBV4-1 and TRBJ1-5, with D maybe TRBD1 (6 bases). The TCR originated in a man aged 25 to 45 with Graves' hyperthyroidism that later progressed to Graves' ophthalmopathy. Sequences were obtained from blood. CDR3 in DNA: TGCGCCAGCAGCCCAGATGGTCAGGGGATCTTCGGACAGCCCCAGCATTTT. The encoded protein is CASSPDGQGIFGQPQHF.